This T cell receptor beta chain was identified in a study of Ad26.COV2.S vaccination and SARS-CoV-2 variants. Study details: Within the COV1001 Ad26.COV2.S trial arm, the donor was enrolled.

V trimming: 5 bases; J trimming: 6 bases; junction bases outside the gene matches: 4. Germline V gene sequence: CDR1 LNHDA, CDR2 SQIVND (reference sequence). This CDR3 is 14 amino acids long. Treatment specified: some 20 received Ad26.COV2.S at low or high dose, single or two shots; about 5 received placebo; per-sample allocation not given. Sampling was performed 63 days after the first vaccine or placebo injection. An Ad26 vector that expressed Wuhan-strain SARS-CoV-2 spike constituted the vaccine. Here immunoSEQ multiplex PCR was the method, and the copy in TCRdb shows in-frame clones only, minus some. The repertoire holds some 400,000 clones, with around 89% as singletons.

The V and J genes are TRBV19 and TRBJ2-7; 13 bases are a match to TRBD2. This clonotype was sampled from a person between 18 and 60 years old who received the Ad26.COV2.S COVID-19 vaccine or a placebo. Sequencing used peripheral blood, obtained in a trial of Ad26.COV2.S vaccine versus placebo. The CDR3 region has the DNA TGTGCCAGTAGTTCCGGACTAGCGGGAGTCGAGCAGTACTTC. The encoded protein is CASSSGLAGVEQYF.